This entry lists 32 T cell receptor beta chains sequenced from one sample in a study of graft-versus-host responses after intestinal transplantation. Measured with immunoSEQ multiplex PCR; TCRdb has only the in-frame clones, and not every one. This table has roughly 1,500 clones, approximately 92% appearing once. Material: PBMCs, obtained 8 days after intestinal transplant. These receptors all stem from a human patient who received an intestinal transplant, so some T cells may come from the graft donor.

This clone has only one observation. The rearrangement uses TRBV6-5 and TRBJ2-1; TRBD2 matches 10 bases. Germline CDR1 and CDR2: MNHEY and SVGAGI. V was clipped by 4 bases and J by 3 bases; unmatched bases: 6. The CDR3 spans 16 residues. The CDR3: CASSWDVAGGYNEQFF. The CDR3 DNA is TGTGCCAGCAGTTGGGATGTAGCGGGGGGCTACAATGAGCAGTTCTTC.

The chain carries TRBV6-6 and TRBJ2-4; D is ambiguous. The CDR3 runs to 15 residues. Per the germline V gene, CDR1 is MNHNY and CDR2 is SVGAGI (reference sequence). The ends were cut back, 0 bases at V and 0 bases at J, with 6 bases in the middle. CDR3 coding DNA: TGTGCCAGCAGTTACTCGAGCCAAGCCAAAAACATTCAGTACTTC. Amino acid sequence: CASSYSSQAKNIQYF.

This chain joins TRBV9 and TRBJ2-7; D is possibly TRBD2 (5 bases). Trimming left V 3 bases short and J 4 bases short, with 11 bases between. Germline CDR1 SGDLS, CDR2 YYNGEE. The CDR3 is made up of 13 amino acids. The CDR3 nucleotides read TGTGCCAGCAGCGCAGAGACGGGATACGAGCAGTACTTC. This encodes CASSAETGYEQYF.

CDR3 sequence: CASSLGPSGGFEKLFF. CDR3 bases: TGTGCCAGCAGCTTAGGGCCATCTGGGGGTTTTGAAAAACTGTTTTTT. The rearrangement uses TRBV7-9 and TRBJ1-4, with D possibly TRBD1 on 5 matching bases. Trimming left V 1 base short and J 7 bases short, with 16 bases between. This CDR3 contains 16 residues. Germline loops: CDR1 SEHNR, CDR2 FQNEAQ (reference sequence).

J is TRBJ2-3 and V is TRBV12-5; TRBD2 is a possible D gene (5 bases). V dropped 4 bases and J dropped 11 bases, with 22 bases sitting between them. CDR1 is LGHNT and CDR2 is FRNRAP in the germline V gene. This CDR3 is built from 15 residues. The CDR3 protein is CASGSTRTSLDEQYF. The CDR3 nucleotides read TGTGCTAGTGGTTCTACCCGGACTTCCCTCGATGAGCAGTATTTT.

CDR3 loop: CASSLPRGPRNTEAFF. CDR3 bases: TGCGCCAGCAGTCTCCCCCGAGGACCTAGAAACACTGAAGCTTTCTTT. V usage is TRBV23-1 and J usage is TRBJ1-1; no firm D call. TRBV23-1 counts as an open reading frame of uncertain function. CDR3 size: 16 residues. V lost 4 bases to trimming and J lost 2 bases, with 17 bases between them.

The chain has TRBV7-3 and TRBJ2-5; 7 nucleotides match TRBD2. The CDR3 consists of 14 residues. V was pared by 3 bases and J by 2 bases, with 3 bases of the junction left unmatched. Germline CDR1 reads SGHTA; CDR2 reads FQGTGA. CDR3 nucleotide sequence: TGTGCCAGCAGCTTCCAAGCGGGGCAAGAGACCCAGTACTTC. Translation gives CASSFQAGQETQYF. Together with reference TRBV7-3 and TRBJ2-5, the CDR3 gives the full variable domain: GAGVSQTPSNKVTEKGKYVELRCDPISGHTALYWYRQSLGQGPEFLIYFQGTGAADDSGLPNDRFFAVRPEGSVSTLKIQRTERGDSAVYLCASSFQAGQETQYFGPGTRLLVL.

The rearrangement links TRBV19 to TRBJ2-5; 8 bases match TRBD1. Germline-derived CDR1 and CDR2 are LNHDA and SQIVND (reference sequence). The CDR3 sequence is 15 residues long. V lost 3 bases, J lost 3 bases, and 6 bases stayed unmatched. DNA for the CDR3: TGTGCCAGTAGTATCTCGGACAGGGTCGAAGAGACCCAGTACTTC. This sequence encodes CASSISDRVEETQYF. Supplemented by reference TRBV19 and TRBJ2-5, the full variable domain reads DGGITQSPKYLFRKEGQNVTLSCEQNLNHDAMYWYRQDPGQGLRLIYYSQIVNDFQKGDIAEGYSVSREKKESFPLTVTSAQKNPTAFYLCASSISDRVEETQYFGPGTRLLVL.

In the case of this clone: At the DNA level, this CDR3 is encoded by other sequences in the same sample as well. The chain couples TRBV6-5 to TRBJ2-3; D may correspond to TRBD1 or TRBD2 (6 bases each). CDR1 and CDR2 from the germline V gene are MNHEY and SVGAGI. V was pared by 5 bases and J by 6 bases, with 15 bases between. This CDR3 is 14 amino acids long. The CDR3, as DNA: TGTGCCAGCAGTGGGGCAGGAGGGGGGGATACGCAGTATTTT. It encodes CASSGAGGGDTQYF.

The CDR3, as DNA: TGTGCCAGCACAAATACACACTACAATGAGCAGTTCTTC. This codes for CASTNTHYNEQFF. V is TRBV28 and J is TRBJ2-1, with D unresolved. Per the germline V gene, CDR1 is MDHEN and CDR2 is SYDVKM. Trimming removed 7 bases from V and 3 bases from J, with 10 bases in between. The CDR3 spans 13 residues.

CDR3 in DNA: TGTGCCAGTAGTATATCAGGCAGGGGGCATAATGAGCAGTTCTTC. It codes for CASSISGRGHNEQFF. V gene TRBV19 combines with J gene TRBJ2-1; 8 bases map to TRBD1. The V segment lost 2 bases and the J segment 7 bases; nucleotides outside the gene matches: 7. The CDR3 runs 15 residues. Germline V lookup: CDR1 LNHDA, CDR2 SQIVND (reference sequence).

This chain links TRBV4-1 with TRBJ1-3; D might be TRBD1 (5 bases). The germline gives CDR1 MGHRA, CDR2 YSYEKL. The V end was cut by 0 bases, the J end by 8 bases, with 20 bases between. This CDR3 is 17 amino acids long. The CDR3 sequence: CASSQDPPWQAGDTIYF. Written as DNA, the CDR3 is TGCGCCAGCAGCCAAGACCCGCCGTGGCAGGCGGGGGACACCATATATTTT.

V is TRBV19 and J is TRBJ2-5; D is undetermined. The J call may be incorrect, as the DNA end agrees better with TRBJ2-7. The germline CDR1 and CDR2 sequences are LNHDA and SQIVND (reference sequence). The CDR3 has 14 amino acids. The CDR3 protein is CASSMTWSADEQYF. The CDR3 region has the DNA TGTGCCAGTAGTATGACCTGGTCGGCGGACGAGCAGTACTTC.

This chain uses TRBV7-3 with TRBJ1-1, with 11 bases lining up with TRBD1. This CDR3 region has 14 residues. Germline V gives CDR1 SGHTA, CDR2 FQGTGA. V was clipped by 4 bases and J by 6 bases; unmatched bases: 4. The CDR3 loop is CASSSGQGAAEAFF. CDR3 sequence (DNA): TGTGCCAGCAGCTCCGGACAGGGGGCTGCTGAAGCTTTCTTT.

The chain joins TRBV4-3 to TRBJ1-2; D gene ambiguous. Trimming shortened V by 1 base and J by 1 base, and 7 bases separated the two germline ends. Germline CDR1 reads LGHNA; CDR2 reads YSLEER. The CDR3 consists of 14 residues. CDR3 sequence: CASSQGGVNYGYTF. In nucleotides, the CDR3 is TGCGCCAGCAGCCAAGGCGGAGTTAACTATGGCTACACCTTC.

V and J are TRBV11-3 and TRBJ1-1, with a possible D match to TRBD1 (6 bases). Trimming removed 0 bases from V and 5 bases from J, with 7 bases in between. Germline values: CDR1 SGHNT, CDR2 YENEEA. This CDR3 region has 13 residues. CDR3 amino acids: CASSLEGGTEAFF. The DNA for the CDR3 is TGTGCCAGCAGCTTAGAAGGGGGAACTGAAGCTTTCTTT.

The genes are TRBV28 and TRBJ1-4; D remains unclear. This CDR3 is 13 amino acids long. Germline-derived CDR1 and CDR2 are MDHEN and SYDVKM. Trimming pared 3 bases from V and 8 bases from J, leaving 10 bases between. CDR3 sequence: CASSFRSHEKLFF. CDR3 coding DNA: TGTGCCAGCAGTTTTCGATCTCACGAAAAACTGTTTTTT.

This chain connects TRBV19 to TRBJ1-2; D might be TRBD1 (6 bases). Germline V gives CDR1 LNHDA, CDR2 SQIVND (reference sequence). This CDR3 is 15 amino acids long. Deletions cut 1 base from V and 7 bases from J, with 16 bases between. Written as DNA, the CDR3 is TGTGCCAGTAGTATAGGCGCCAGGGGCGCGAGTGGCTACACCTTC. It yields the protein CASSIGARGASGYTF.

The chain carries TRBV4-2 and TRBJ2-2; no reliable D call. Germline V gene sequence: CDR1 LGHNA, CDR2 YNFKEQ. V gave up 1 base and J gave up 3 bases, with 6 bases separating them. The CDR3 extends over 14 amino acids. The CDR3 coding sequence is TGTGCCAGCAGCCAAGGACTTGACACCGGGGAGCTGTTTTTT. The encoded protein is CASSQGLDTGELFF.

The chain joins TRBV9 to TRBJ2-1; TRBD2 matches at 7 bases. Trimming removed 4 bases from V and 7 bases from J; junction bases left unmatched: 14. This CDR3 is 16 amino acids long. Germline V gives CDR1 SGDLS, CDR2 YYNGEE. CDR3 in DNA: TGTGCCAGCAGCTCCTCCCCTTGGAGCGGGAAAAATGAGCAGTTCTTC. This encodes CASSSSPWSGKNEQFF.

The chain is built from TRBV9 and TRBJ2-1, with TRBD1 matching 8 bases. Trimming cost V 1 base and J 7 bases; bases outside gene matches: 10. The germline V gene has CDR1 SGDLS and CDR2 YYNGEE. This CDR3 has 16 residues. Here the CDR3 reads CASSVKGQEGWNEQFF. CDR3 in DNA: TGTGCCAGCAGCGTAAAGGGACAGGAGGGGTGGAATGAGCAGTTCTTC.

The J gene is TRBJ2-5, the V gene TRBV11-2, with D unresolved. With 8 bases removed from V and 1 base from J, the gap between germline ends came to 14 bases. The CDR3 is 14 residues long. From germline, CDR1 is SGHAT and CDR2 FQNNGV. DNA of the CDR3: TGTGCCAGCGGATTTCGGTGGGGCCAAGAGACCCAGTACTTC. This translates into CASGFRWGQETQYF.

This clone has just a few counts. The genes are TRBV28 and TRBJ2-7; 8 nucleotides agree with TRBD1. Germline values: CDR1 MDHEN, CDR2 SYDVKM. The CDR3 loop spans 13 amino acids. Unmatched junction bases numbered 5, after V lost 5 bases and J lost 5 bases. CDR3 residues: CASSGDRGNEQYF. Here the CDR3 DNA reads TGTGCCAGCAGTGGAGACAGGGGCAACGAGCAGTACTTC.

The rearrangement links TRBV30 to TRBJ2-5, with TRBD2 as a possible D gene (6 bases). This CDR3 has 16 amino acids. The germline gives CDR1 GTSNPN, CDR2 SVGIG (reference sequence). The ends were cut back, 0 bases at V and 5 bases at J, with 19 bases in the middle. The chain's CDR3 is CAWSVGQGIAGETQYF. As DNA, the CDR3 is TGTGCCTGGAGTGTGGGGCAGGGCATTGCGGGGGAGACCCAGTACTTC.

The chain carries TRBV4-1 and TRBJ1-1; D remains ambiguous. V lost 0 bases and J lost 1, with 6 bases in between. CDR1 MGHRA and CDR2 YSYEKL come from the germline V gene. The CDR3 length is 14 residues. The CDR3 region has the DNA TGCGCCAGCAGCCAAGAAGTTAGGAACACTGAAGCTTTCTTT. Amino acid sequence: CASSQEVRNTEAFF.

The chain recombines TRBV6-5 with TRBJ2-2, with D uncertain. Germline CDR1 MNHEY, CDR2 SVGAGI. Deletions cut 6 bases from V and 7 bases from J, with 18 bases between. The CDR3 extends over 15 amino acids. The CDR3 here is CASSTGQTSIGELFF. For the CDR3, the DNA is TGTGCCAGCAGCACCGGCCAGACAAGCATCGGGGAGCTGTTTTTT.

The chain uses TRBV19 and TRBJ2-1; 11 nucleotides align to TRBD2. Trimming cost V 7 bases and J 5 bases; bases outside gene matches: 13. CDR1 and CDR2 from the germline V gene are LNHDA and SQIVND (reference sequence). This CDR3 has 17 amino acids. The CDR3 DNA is TGTGCCAGTAATGGCCTAGCGGGAGGTGCCAGTAACAATGAGCAGTTCTTC. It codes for CASNGLAGGASNNEQFF.

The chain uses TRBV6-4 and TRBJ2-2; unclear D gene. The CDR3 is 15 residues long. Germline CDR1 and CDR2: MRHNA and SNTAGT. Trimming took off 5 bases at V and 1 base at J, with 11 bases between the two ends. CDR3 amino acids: CASSIGEQNTGELFF. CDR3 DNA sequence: TGTGCCAGCAGTATTGGGGAACAGAACACCGGGGAGCTGTTTTTT.

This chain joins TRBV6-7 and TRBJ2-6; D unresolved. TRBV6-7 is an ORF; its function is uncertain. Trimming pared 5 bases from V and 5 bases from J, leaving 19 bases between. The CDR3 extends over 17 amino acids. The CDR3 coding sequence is TGTGCCAGCAGTCATCATGGGCGTCAAAGTCGGGCCAACGTCCTGACTTTC. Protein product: CASSHHGRQSRANVLTF.

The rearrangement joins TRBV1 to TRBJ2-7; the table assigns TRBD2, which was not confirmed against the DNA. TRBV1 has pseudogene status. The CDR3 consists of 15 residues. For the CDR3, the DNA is TGCACCAGCAGCCAAGATCGGGGGAGCTCCTACGAGCAGTACTTC. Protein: CTSSQDRGSSYEQYF.

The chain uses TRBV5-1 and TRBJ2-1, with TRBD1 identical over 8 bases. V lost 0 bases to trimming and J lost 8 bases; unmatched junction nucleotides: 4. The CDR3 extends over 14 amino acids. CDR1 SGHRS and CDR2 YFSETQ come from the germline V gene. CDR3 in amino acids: CASSLGQGIDEQFF. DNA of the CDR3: TGCGCCAGCAGCTTGGGACAGGGGATTGATGAGCAGTTCTTC.

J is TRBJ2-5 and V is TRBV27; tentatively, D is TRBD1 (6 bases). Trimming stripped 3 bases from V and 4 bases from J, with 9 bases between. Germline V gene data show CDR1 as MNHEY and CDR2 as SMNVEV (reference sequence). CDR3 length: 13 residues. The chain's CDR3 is CASSFQGGETQYF. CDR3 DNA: TGTGCCAGCAGTTTCCAAGGGGGAGAGACCCAGTACTTC.